Here is one TCR beta chain with its context. This receptor's antigen is unknown. No clone much larger than this one lies a single base away; base qualities are absent. Trimming costs V 6 bases and J 4 bases, and their ends lie 13 bases apart. The germline V gene yields SGHRS for CDR1 and YFSETQ for CDR2. Including cysteine and phenylalanine, the CDR3 has 14 amino acids. This entry keeps only the CDR3 DNA: 42 bases, framed from base 1. The treatment or condition tag for this specimen amounts to: allogeneic hematopoietic cell transplantation with graft depleted of TCRalphabeta T cells and CD19 B cells. The children who served as transplant recipients had been given grafts of TCRalphabeta/CD19-depleted allogeneic hematopoietic cells. The source of the sample is a study of T-cell reconstitution after alpha-beta-depleted transplantation in children (dated by TCRdb to 2016 to 2017). Some background on the complete study: Using TCR repertoire profiling, the study followed T-cell immune reconstitution in a quantitative way in children after TCRalphabeta/CD19-depleted allogeneic hematopoietic cell transplantation. Beyond this particular receptor, the publication reports: The high TCRbeta diversity at day 60 in some patients was ascribed to recipient T cells and intrathymic progenitors that had survived conditioning. The frequencies of hyperexpanded clones fell over the following months, and after one year, T-cell counts and TCRbeta diversity were mostly attributed to newly produced T cells. The apparently early recovery of alphabetaT-cell counts about two months after transplant reportedly depended on only several hundred rapidly expanded clones that came from non-depleted graft cells.

Preparation of the library involved PCR. Instrument used: Illumina HiSeq 2500. Molecular barcoding was employed in the preparation of TCR libraries, with unique molecular identifiers being used to normalize TCRbeta repertoire quantification. Through fastp at Q25 and MiXCR, TCRdb rebuilt clones from the public reads, retaining in-frame beta chains. Each CDR3 protein gets just one entry, which takes the most common genes and DNA from the rows behind it. In all, the sample holds around 300,000 distinct CDR3 sequences, and roughly 21% of those were seen once. In total, the top ten clones hold roughly 11% of the sample.

The source is a male patient between 10 and 17 years old who had a stem cell transplant for acute lymphoblastic leukemia, so the T cells may come from the graft donor. The sequence joins TRBV5-1 to TRBJ2-2; TRBD1 is possibly the D segment (6 matching bases). This specimen was PBMCs, mostly from graft donor cells, taken 180 days after TCRalphabeta/CD19-depleted stem cell transplant. CDR3 protein: CASTTDRPTGELFF. The nucleotide sequence reads TGCGCCAGCACCACAGACAGGCCCACCGGGGAGCTGTTTTTT.